This entry concerns a single T cell receptor beta chain. A single count supports this clone. There is no known antigen for this receptor. There are no base qualities to consult, and no much larger clone falls within one base. The data were taken from a study of blood T cell repertoires in COVID-19 (TCRdb year 2020). Broadly, across the study: Collaborator samples came from the United States, Italy and Spain and covered acute and convalescent phases of COVID-19. The material from the prospective study consisted of cDNA or gDNA derived from T cells, B-cell-depleted T cells, or PBMCs. The dataset comprised deeply sampled blood TCRbeta repertoires from subjects exposed to, actively infected with, or recovered from COVID-19. The repertoires were released in a freely available public database intended as a resource for research on the immune response to SARS-CoV-2. The samples were drawn from two sources: the first 160 participants of the ongoing ImmuneRACE study, and 1,000 to 1,500 subjects contributed by 6 global collaborators. The sample metadata nearly always contained a de-identified subject ID, COVID-19 status, age in years and sex. Where HLA class I and class II types were available, the types were taken from metadata supplied by the sample provider, not from assay-based typing.

In Seattle, one collaborating source enrolled patients while the infection was active and tracked those patients longitudinally over the course of disease. Collaborating institutions collected whole blood in K2EDTA tubes following their own protocols. For TCRbeta analysis, collaborator samples were shipped as frozen whole blood, as isolated PBMCs, or as DNA extracted from either sample type. Broad study findings and their caveats: The amount of clinical and demographic metadata varied by source and participant and was provided uncurated.

Reading from cysteine to phenylalanine, the CDR3 counts 14 amino acids. CDR3 DNA is the only sequence kept; it has 42 bases, read in frame from the first base. After removal of 4 bases from V and 5 bases from J, the junction retains 8 bases not matched to a gene. CDR1 and CDR2 are drawn from the germline V gene (reference sequence): MNHNY, SVGAGI. The immunoSEQ Assay, a bias-controlled multiplex PCR, was used to amplify TCRbeta CDR3 regions from genomic DNA. The published analysis was carried out like this. The number of nucleated cells in each sample was estimated from the amplification of reference gene primers within the assay. To quantify the absolute abundance of each unique TCRbeta CDR3 rearrangement, sequence reads were collapsed and filtered. Productive Simpson clonality was computed per sample as the square root of Simpson's diversity index over productive rearrangements. Entries here come from immuneACCESS through TCRdb and include only in-frame sequences with V and J called. Some clones fail to appear in such tables; in the studies checked, an unresolved V gene covers under half of the shortfall, and the cause of the remainder is unknown. V and J calls and clone size come straight from that table; D and trimming were deduced from the DNA. In this sample the table shows 300,000 to 350,000 clones, roughly 90% of which occur a single time. The ten largest clones represent nearly 7% of the sample.

The rearrangement joined TRBV6-6 to TRBJ2-7; 7 of the junction bases match TRBD1. This TCR derives from a woman aged 25 to 39 with COVID-19, enrolled during active disease. Material: peripheral blood. The CDR3 region reads CASSSPTGINEQYF. The nucleotide sequence reads as follows: TGTGCCAGCAGTTCCCCGACAGGGATCAACGAGCAGTACTTC.